This TCR beta chain was captured in a study of spatial heterogeneity in lung cancer. As for the study in general: Every unique TCR and UMI combination, on average, appeared more than ten times in raw reads. Points from the study as a whole: Detection of ubiquitous tumor TCRs in blood was higher at resection than follow-up.

Documented time point: sample taken at primary tumor resection. Unsorted whole RNA of tumor, nontumor lung or frozen PBMC was sequenced. Donation came from 70 or so patients with untreated early-stage non-small cell lung cancer. Single TCR cDNA molecules each had their own unique molecular identifier. One entry per CDR3 protein results from TCRdb running MiXCR on the 5' RACE reads. Here the sample spans more than 80,000 distinct CDR3 sequences, roughly 12% being singletons. This clonotype occurred many times. Its antigen is not identified. The sequencing here drew on PBMCs, taken at surgery. The TCR sequence derives from a male donor with early-stage non-small cell lung cancer.

CDR3 sequence reads: CASSQEGGVRGYTF. The CDR3 DNA reads TGTGCCAGCAGCCAAGAAGGGGGAGTCCGTGGCTACACCTTC. The chain carries TRBV3-1 and TRBJ1-2; D is perhaps TRBD1 (6 bases). CDR1 and CDR2 (germline): LGHDT, YNNKEL (reference sequence). Trimming stripped 0 bases from V and 7 bases from J, with 12 bases between. This CDR3 has 14 residues.